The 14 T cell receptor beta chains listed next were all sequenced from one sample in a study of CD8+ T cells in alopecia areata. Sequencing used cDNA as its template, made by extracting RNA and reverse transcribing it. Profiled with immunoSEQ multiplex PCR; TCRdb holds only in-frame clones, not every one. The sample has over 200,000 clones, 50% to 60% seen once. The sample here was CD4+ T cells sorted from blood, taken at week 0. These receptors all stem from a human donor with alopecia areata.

The CDR3 here is CASSYSKSFRTDTQYF. The DNA for the CDR3 is TGTGCCAGCAGTTACTCGAAATCGTTCCGCACAGATACGCAGTATTTT. The chain recombines TRBV6-5 with TRBJ2-3, with D unclear. This CDR3 spans 16 amino acids. From germline, CDR1 is MNHEY and CDR2 SVGAGI. Trimming pared 0 bases from V and 1 base from J, leaving 11 bases between.

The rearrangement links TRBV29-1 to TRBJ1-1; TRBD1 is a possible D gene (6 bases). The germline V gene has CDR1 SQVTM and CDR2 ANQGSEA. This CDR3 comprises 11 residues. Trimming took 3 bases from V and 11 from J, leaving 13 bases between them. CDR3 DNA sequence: TGCAGCGTTGATAGGGGGTCGTACGCTTTCTTT. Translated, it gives CSVDRGSYAFF. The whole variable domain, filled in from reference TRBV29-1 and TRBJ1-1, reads SAVISQKPSRDICQRGTSLTIQCQVDSQVTMMFWYRQQPGQSLTLIATANQGSEATYESGFVIDKFPISRPNLTFSTLTVSNMSPEDSSIYLCSVDRGSYAFFGQGTRLTVV.

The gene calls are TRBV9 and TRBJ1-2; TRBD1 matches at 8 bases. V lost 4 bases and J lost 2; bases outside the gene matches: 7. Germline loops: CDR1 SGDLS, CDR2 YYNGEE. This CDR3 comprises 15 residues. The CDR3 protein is CASSPDRGENYGYTF. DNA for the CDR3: TGTGCCAGCAGCCCCGACAGGGGCGAAAACTATGGCTACACCTTC.

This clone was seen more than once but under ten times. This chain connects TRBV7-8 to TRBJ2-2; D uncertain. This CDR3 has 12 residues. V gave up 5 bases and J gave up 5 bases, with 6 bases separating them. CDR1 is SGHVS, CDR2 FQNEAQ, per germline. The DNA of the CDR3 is TGTGCCAGCAGCCCAAGAACCGGGGAGCTGTTTTTT. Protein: CASSPRTGELFF.

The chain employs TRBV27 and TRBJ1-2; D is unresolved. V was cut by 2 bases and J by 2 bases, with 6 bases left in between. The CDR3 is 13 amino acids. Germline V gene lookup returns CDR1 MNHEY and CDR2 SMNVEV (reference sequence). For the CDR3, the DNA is TGTGCCAGCAGTTTAAACAGAAACTATGGCTACACCTTC. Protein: CASSLNRNYGYTF.

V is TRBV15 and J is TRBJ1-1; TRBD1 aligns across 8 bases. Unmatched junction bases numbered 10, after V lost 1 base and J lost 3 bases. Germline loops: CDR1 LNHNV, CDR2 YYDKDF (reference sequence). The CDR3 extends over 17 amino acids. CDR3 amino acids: CATSRARQGSWYTEAFF. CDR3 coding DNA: TGTGCCACCAGCAGAGCAAGACAGGGGTCCTGGTACACTGAAGCTTTCTTT.

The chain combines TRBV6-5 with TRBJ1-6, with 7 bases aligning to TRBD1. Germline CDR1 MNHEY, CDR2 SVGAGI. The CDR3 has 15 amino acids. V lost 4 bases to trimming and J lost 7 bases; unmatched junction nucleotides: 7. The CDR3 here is CASSLFRGKNSPLHF. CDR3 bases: TGTGCCAGCAGTTTGTTCAGGGGGAAAAATTCACCCCTCCACTTT.

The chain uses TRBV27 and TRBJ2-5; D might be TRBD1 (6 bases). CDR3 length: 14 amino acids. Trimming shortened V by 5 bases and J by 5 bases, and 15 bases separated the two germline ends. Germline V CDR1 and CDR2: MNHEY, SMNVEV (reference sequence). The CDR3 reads CASSQTGILETQYF. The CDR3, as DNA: TGTGCCAGCAGTCAAACAGGGATTTTGGAGACCCAGTACTTC.

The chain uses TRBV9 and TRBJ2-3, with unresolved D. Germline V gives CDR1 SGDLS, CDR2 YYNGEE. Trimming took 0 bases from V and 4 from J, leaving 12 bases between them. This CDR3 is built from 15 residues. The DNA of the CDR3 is TGTGCCAGCAGCGTAGGAGGTGGGCTCGCAGATACGCAGTATTTT. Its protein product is CASSVGGGLADTQYF.

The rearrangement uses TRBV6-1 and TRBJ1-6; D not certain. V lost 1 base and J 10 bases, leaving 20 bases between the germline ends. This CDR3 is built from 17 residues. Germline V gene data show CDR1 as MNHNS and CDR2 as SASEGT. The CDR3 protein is CASSEGGGLGEWSPLHF. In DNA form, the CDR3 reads TGTGCCAGCAGTGAAGGTGGAGGGCTTGGAGAATGGTCACCCCTCCACTTT.

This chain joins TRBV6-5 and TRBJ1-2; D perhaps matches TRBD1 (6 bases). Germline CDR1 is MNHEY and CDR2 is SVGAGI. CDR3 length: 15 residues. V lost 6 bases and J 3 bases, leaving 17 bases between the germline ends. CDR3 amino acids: CASSRQVPPDYGYTF. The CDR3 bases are TGTGCCAGCAGCCGACAGGTCCCCCCGGACTATGGCTACACCTTC.

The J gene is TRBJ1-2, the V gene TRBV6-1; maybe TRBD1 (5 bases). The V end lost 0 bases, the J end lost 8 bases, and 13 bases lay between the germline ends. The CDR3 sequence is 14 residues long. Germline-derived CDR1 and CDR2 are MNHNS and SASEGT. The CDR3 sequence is CASSEASGGGGYTF. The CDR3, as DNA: TGTGCCAGCAGTGAAGCTAGCGGGGGTGGAGGCTACACCTTC.

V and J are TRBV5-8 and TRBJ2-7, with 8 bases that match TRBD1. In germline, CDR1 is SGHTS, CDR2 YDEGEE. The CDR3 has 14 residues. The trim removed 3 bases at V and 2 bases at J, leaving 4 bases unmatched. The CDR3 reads CASSSGQGAYEQYF. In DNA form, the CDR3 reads TGTGCCAGCAGCTCAGGACAGGGTGCCTACGAGCAGTACTTC.

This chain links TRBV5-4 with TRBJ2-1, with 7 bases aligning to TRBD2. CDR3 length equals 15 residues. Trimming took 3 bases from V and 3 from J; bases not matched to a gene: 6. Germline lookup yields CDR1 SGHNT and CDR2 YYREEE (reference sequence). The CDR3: CASSSLGLNYNEQFF. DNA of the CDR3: TGTGCCAGCAGCTCCCTGGGACTAAACTACAATGAGCAGTTCTTC.